This T cell receptor (beta chain) was identified in a study of cytomegalovirus exposure and HLA in healthy donors (dated by TCRdb to about 2017). For the wider study: According to a later analysis, one platform produced both the roughly 110 validation repertoires and the roughly 660 repertoires of the first cohort. The aim of the study was to test whether cataloging public T cell receptors could identify signatures of past pathogen exposure. Besides the first cohort of 666 subjects, a separate validation cohort made up of around 120 different subjects was used. The study combined high-throughput TCR immunosequencing, statistical association of individual TCRs with disease status, and machine learning to predict cytomegalovirus infection status.

This clone showed up just once. Its antigen is unknown. No clone much larger than this one lies a single base away; base qualities are absent. The protocol used for the library was the immunoSEQ multiplex PCR assay. Regarding the original processing steps: A statistical classification framework was developed to diagnose cytomegalovirus status using the catalog of TCR beta chain sequences. In its TCRdb copy, this immuneACCESS table keeps in-frame sequences only and misses some clones. Where compared with another copy, unresolved V genes explain less than half of these, and the others have no known cause. V, J and clone size are those of that table, while D and trimming were read from the DNA. Within this sample are about 120,000 clones, with more than 75% of them counted one time only. The ten top clones hold roughly 2% of the sample. The donors were included in the validation cohort of some 120 subjects, a group kept apart from the roughly 690-subject first cohort.

The investigation overall reported the following: Across donors, most TCR sequences were observed very rarely, whereas some public TCRs were present in many individuals. The study gave a list of 150 to 200 TCR beta chains associated with cytomegalovirus. The authors suggested that the approach could potentially be extended to other disease states and immunological phenotypes. Subsequent analysis determined that TCRs grouped into clusters in the first cohort also showed a tendency toward co-occurrence across the 120 validation repertoires, and roughly 94% of cluster scores exceeded 0. In vitro tests confirmed that a few of the cytomegalovirus-associated TCR beta chains recognize cytomegalovirus antigens. All 120 or so repertoires were used to score co-occurrence in the validation cohort in a later analysis, because that analysis had no HLA typing for the cohort. The classifier was reported to diagnose cytomegalovirus status with high specificity and sensitivity in both the original and validation cohorts.

Source material: PBMCs. This TCR derives from a woman between 25 and 40 years old in good health and CMV-seronegative.

The CDR3 amino acid sequence is: CASSVGDGLGYEQYF. The sequenced DNA: TGTGCCAGCAGCGTAGGCGACGGACTTGGCTACGAGCAGTACTTC. The chain links TRBV9 with TRBJ2-7, and the D gene may be TRBD2, 5 bases matching. V is shortened by 0 bases, J by 3 bases, and the region joining them spans 13 bases. The CDR3 spans 15 residues, from the cysteine through the phenylalanine. Only the CDR3 part of the read is kept: 45 bases, read in frame from the first base. Sequences SGDLS (CDR1) and YYNGEE (CDR2) are obtained from the germline V gene.